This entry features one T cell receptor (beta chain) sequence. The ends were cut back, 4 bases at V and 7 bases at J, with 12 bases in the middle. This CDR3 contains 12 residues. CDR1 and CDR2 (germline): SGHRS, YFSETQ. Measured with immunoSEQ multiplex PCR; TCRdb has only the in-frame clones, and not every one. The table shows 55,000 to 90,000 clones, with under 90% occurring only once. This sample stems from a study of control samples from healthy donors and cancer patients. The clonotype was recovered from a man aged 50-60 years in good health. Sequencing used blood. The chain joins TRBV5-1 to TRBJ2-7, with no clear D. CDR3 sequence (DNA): TGCGCCAGCAGCCTAACCGACGGGGAGCAGTACTTC. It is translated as CASSLTDGEQYF.